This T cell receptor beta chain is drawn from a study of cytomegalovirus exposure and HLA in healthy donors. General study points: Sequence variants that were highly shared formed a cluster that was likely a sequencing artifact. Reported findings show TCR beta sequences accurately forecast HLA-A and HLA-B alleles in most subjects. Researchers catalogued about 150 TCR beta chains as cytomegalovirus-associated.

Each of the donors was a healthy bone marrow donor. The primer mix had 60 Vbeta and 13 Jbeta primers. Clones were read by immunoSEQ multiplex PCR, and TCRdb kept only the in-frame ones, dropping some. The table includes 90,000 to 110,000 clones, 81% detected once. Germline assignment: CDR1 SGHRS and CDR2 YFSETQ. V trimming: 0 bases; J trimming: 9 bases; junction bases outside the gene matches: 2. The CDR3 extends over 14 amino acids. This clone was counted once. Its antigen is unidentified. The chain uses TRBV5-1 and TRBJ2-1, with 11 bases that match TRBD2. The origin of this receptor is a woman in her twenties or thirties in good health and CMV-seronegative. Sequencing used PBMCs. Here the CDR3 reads CASSLDLAGGEQFF. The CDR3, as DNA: TGCGCCAGCAGCTTGGATCTAGCGGGAGGTGAGCAGTTCTTC.